This is a list of T cell receptor beta chains from one sample in a study of healthy donors' naive CD4 and CD8 T cells. One entry per CDR3 protein results from TCRdb running MiXCR on the reads. The table has around 200,000 distinct CDR3 sequences, around 70% seen once. The sequencing input was naive CD4+ and CD8+ T cells sorted from blood, pooled from several donors. These TCRs come from a pool of human donors in good health; the sample pools cells from several healthy donors. Both conserved end residues are part of each CDR3. The order of the fields is J gene, clone size, V gene, D gene, CDR3 DNA, CDR3 protein. The D gene is left open where the match is weak. Some rows mark clone size as missing; the rest say once, few, many or name a class of expanded clone.

TRBJ1-2 - TRBV6-2/TRBV6-3 - TGTGCCAGCAGCCAGGACGTTCTCGGCTATGGCTACACCTTC CASSQDVLGYGYTF
TRBJ2-6 - TRBV7-9 - TGTGCCAGCAGCTTAAACACAGCCTCCTCTGGGGCCAACGTCCTGACTTTC CASSLNTASSGANVLTF
TRBJ1-1 - TRBV6-5 - TGTGCCAGCGGCCGGTCCTCCGCCACTGAAGCTTTCTTT CASGRSSATEAFF
TRBJ2-1 - TRBV29-1 - TGCAGCGTTGACCTACTCAGTGGCGAGCAGTTCTTC CSVDLLSGEQFF
TRBJ2-7 - TRBV6-5 TRBD2 TGTGCCAGCAGTTTCCGGACTAGCGAGAGTTACTACGAGCAGTACTTC CASSFRTSESYYEQYF
TRBJ1-2 - TRBV29-1 - TGCAGCGTTCCACAGGGAGTAAGGGATGGCTACACCTTC CSVPQGVRDGYTF
TRBJ1-5 once TRBV7-2 - TGTGCCAGCAGCTTAGGGCAGAGAACACAGCCCCAGCATTTT CASSLGQRTQPQHF
TRBJ1-1 - TRBV29-1 - TGCAGCGTTGAAGATCAATCTTTAACGAATGAAGCTTTCTTT CSVEDQSLTNEAFF
TRBJ1-3 - TRBV29-1 TRBD1 TGCAGCGCCGGGACAGCCTCTGGAAACACCATATATTTT CSAGTASGNTIYF
TRBJ2-5 - TRBV27 TRBD2 TGTGCCAGCAGCCTCAGGGCGGCGGGAGGAGAGACCCAGTACTTC CASSLRAAGGETQYF
TRBJ1-1 - TRBV11-2 - TGTGCCAGCAGCTGGGCGGAGCTTGAAGCTTTCTTT CASSWAELEAFF
TRBJ2-1 few TRBV6-5 TRBD2 TGTGCCAGCAGTTACGGACTAGCGGGGCTCAATGAGCAGTTCTTC CASSYGLAGLNEQFF
TRBJ2-7 few TRBV27 - TGTGCCAGCAGTCTCCGCGGAAGTTACTACGAGCAGTACTTC CASSLRGSYYEQYF
TRBJ2-3 once TRBV6-5 TRBD2 TGTGCCAGCAGTTACTTCGGGAGGGCCCTCGCAGATACGCAGTATTTT CASSYFGRALADTQYF
TRBJ2-2 once TRBV6-5 - TGTGCCACCCAGCGTTACAAGAACACCGGGGAGCTGTTTTTT CATQRYKNTGELFF
TRBJ1-5 - TRBV30 - TGTGCCTGGAGTGATCTGATAGGGAAGCCCCAGCATTTT CAWSDLIGKPQHF
TRBJ2-7 - TRBV6-5 - TGTGCCAGCAGTTACACGGGACGGATCGAATACGAGCAGTACTTC CASSYTGRIEYEQYF
TRBJ2-7 - TRBV5-1 - TGCGCCAGCAGCTTGGTGCCAGCGGGTTCCTCCTACGAGCAGTACTTC CASSLVPAGSSYEQYF
TRBJ1-1 few TRBV12-3/TRBV12-4 TRBD1 TGTGCCAGCAGGGACAGGGGCAGGGACACTGAAGCTTTCTTT CASRDRGRDTEAFF
TRBJ1-2 - TRBV19 - TGTGCCAGTAGTATCAGACACAACTATGGCTACACCTTC CASSIRHNYGYTF
TRBJ2-7 - TRBV20-1 TRBD1 TGCAGTGCTAGCCACAGGGGGACCTACGAGCAGTACTTC CSASHRGTYEQYF
TRBJ1-2 - TRBV29-1 TRBD1 TGCAGCGTTCAGATCTCCGGGACAGCAGACTATGGCTACACCTTC CSVQISGTADYGYTF
TRBJ2-3 - TRBV5-5 TRBD2 TGTGCCAGCAGCCGACTAGCGGCTAGCACAGATACGCAGTATTTT CASSRLAASTDTQYF
TRBJ2-5 - TRBV29-1 - TGCAGCGTTGAGACAGCCGGGCTCCGGGAGACCCAGTACTTC CSVETAGLRETQYF
TRBJ2-3 - TRBV6-5 TRBD2 TGTGCCAGCAGTGCCAGTGCGGGGGGCGTCGCAGATACGCAGTATTTT CASSASAGGVADTQYF
TRBJ2-7 - TRBV6-2/TRBV6-3 - TGTGCCAGCAGTTACTCGAGTTCGTGGACGGACTACCAGAGCTCCTACGAGCAGTACTTC CASSYSSSWTDYQSSYEQYF
TRBJ1-2 - TRBV6-1 - TGTGCCAGCAGCAGGGGTGGTAACTATGGCTACACCTTC CASSRGGNYGYTF
TRBJ2-2 - TRBV6-5 - TGTGCCAGCAAAAGGATGGAGAACACCGGGGAGCTGTTTTTT CASKRMENTGELFF
TRBJ1-5 - TRBV6-2/TRBV6-3 - TGTGCCAGCAGTCACAACACTGGGACGGCATTTGGGGTGTATAGCAATCAGCCCCAGCATTTT CASSHNTGTAFGVYSNQPQHF
TRBJ2-1 - TRBV29-1 TRBD2 TGCAGCGTTGAATCGGGACTAGCGGGAGGGGCCCTCTACAATGAGCAGTTCTTC CSVESGLAGGALYNEQFF
TRBJ2-7 - TRBV29-1 - TGCAGCGTTGTGGGGGAATACGAGCAGTACTTC CSVVGEYEQYF
TRBJ2-3 - TRBV13 TRBD2 TGTGCCAGCAGCGGTACCGGGACTAGCCGCACAGATACGCAGTATTTT CASSGTGTSRTDTQYF
TRBJ2-5 - TRBV11-2 TRBD1 TGTGCCAGCAGCCCCACAGGGGGTTTCCAAGAGACCCAGTACTTC CASSPTGGFQETQYF
TRBJ1-2 - TRBV20-1 - TGCAGTGCTAGAGATCGAGGTGATGGCTACACCTTC CSARDRGDGYTF
TRBJ2-1 - TRBV27 TRBD1 TGTGCCAGCAGAAGGACAGGGGGGCCAATGCTGAACAATGAGCAGTTCTTC CASRRTGGPMLNNEQFF
TRBJ1-2 - TRBV6-2/TRBV6-3 - TGTGCCAGCAGGCGGGGTAACTATGGCTACACCTTC CASRRGNYGYTF
TRBJ2-5 - TRBV6-5 - TGTGCCAGCAGCGACCCGAACCAAGAGACCCAGTACTTC CASSDPNQETQYF
TRBJ1-1 - TRBV14 - TGTGCCAGCAGCCAAGATCGGGGGCCCCTTATGAACACTGAAGCTTTCTTT CASSQDRGPLMNTEAFF
TRBJ1-2 - TRBV30 - TGTGCCTGGAGTGCAACAGCTAACTATGGCTACACCTTC CAWSATANYGYTF
TRBJ1-2 - TRBV29-1 TRBD1 TGCAGCGTTGATTCACAGGGGCCGGACTATGGCTACACCTTC CSVDSQGPDYGYTF